The entry below describes one T cell receptor (beta chain). This sample stems from a study of T cells in Graves' hyperthyroidism and ophthalmopathy. TCR beta CDR3 region amplification was performed from RNA transcripts. The TCR CDR3 was amplified in a first-round RT-PCR using the HTBI primer set. MiXCR, applied by TCRdb to the multiplex PCR reads, yields one record per CDR3 protein. The repertoire consists of 660,000 or so distinct CDR3 sequences, with just under 45% occurring once and the leading ten covering less than 8.5%. CDR3 length: 13 residues. Germline V gives CDR1 SQVTM, CDR2 ANQGSEA. The V segment lost 8 bases and the J segment 1 base; nucleotides outside the gene matches: 7.

The specimen sequenced was peripheral blood or thyroid tissue (not recorded which). The origin of this receptor is an adult man with Graves' disease, either hyperthyroidism or ophthalmopathy (not recorded which). V is TRBV29-1 and J is TRBJ1-1; 7 bases are shared with TRBD1. As DNA, the CDR3 is TGCAGCTCCCAGGGGGGTACGAACACTGAAGCTTTCTTT. Residues: CSSQGGTNTEAFF.